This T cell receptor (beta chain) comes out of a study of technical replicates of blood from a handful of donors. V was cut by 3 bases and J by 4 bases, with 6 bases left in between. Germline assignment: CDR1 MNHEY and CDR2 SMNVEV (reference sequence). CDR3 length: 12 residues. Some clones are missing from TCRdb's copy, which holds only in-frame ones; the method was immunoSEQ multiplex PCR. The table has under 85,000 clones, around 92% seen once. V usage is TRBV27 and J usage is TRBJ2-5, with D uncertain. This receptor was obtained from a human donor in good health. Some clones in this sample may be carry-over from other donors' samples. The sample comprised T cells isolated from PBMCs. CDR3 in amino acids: CASSLRGETQYF. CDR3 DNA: TGTGCCAGCAGTTTGAGAGGAGAGACCCAGTACTTC.